This entry features one T cell receptor beta chain sequence. Antigen: not known. This entry comes from a study of cytomegalovirus exposure and HLA in healthy donors. General study results and limits: The authors enumerated roughly 180 TCR beta chains as linked to cytomegalovirus. Usually a TCR sequence was rare, but some public TCRs were found in many donors.

The PCR employed 60 Vbeta primers together with 13 Jbeta primers. TCRdb keeps only in-frame clones here, not all; method: immunoSEQ multiplex PCR. The table has 130,000 or so clones, about 70% seen once; the top ten hold more than 2%. Each donor was healthy, and each was a bone marrow donor. This receptor was obtained from a woman aged 40 to 50 in good health and CMV-seropositive. Sample: PBMCs.

This CDR3 reads CSVEVRTRGTDTQYF. CDR3 sequence (DNA): TGCAGCGTTGAAGTTAGGACCAGGGGAACAGATACGCAGTATTTT. V gene TRBV29-1 combines with J gene TRBJ2-3; the D gene is possibly TRBD1 (6 bases). Trimming removed 1 base at V and 3 bases at J, with 14 bases between. The V gene's germline CDR1 is SQVTM and CDR2 ANQGSEA. This CDR3 is 15 amino acids long.